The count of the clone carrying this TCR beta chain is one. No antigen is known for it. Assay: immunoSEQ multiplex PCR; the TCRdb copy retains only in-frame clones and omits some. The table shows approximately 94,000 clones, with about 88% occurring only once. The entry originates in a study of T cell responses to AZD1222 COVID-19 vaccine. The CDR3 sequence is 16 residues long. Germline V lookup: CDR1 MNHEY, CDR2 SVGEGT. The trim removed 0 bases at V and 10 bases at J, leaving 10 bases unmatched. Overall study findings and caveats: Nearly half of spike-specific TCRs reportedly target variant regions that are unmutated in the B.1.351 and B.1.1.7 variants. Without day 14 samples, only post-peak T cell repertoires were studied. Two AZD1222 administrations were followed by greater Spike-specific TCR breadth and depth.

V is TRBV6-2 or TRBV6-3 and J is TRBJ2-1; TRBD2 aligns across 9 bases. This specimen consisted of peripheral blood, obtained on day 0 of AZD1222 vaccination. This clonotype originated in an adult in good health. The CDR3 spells CASSYSRREGLGEQFF. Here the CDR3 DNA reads TGTGCCAGCAGTTACTCGAGGCGGGAGGGCCTTGGGGAGCAGTTCTTC.